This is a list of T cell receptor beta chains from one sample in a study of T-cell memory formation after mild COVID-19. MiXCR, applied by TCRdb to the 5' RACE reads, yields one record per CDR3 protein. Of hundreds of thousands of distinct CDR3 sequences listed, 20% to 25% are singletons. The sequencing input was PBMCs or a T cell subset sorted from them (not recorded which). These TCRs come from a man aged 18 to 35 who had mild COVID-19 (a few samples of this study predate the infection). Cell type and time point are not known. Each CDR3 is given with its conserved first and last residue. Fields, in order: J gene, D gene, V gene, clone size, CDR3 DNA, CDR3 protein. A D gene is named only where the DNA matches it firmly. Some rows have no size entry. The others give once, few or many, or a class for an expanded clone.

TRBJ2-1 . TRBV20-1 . TGCAGTGCTCCGAGAGGGGTGCGCCTAGACAATGAGCAGTTCTTC CSAPRGVRLDNEQFF
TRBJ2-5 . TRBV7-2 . TGTGCCAGCAGCACTAGACTAGTGTTCCAGGAGACCCAGTACTTC CASSTRLVFQETQYF
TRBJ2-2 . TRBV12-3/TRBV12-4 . TGTGCCAGCAGTTTAAGGGGGTCCGGGGAGCTGTTTTTT CASSLRGSGELFF
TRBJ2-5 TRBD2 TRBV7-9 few TGTGCCGTGGGGGGGGGACAAGAGACCCAGTACTTC CAVGGGQETQYF
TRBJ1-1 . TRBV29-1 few TGCAGCGTTCACCAGGGATTGAACACTGAAGCTTTCTTT CSVHQGLNTEAFF
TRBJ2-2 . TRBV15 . TGTGCCACCAGCCGGCATCTAGGGACCGGGGAGCTGTTTTTT CATSRHLGTGELFF
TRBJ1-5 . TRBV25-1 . TGTGCCAGCAGTGATGGTGGTCCCCAGCATTTT CASSDGGPQHF
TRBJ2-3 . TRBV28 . TGTGCCAGCAGTACCCCACAGGCAAGCACAGATACGCAGTATTTT CASSTPQASTDTQYF
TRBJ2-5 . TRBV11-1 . TGTGCCAGCAGCTTACTCCAGGGAGAGACCCAGTACTTC CASSLLQGETQYF
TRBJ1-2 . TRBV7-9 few TGTGCCAGCAGCCTCGGACCGCCTCTCACCTTC CASSLGPPLTF
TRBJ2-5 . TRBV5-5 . TGTGACAGCAGCCCGGTACAGGGAGGGAACGGGGAGACCCAGTACTTC CDSSPVQGGNGETQYF
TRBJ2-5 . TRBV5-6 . TGTGCCAGCAGCTTGGCCGGTCGGCCGGAGACCCAGTACTTC CASSLAGRPETQYF
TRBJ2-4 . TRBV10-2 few TGCGCCAGCAGTGAGGTGCGCCCGAGGAGAAACATTCAGTACTTC CASSEVRPRRNIQYF
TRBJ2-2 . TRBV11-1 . TGTGCCAGCAGCTTACGGACTACCACCGGGGAGCTGTTTTTT CASSLRTTTGELFF
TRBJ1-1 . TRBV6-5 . TGTGCCAGCAGTTACTTCGGCAGGGCGAATACTGAAGCTTTCTTT CASSYFGRANTEAFF
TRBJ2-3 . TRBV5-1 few TGCGCCAGCAGCTCAGCGGCCGGGGGAGGCACAGATACGCAGTATTTT CASSSAAGGGTDTQYF
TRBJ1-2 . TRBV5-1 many TGCGCCAGCAGCTTGGACCCTAACTATGGCTACACCTTC CASSLDPNYGYTF
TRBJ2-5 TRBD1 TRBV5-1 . TGCGCCAGCAGCTTGTGGGGACAGGGACAAGAGACCCAGTACTTC CASSLWGQGQETQYF
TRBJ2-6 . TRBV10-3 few TGTGCCATCAGACCACAGGGATCTGGGGCCAACGTCCTGACTTTC CAIRPQGSGANVLTF
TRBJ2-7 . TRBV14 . TGTGCCAGCACCCGGGGTAGCGGCGACTACGAGCAGTACTTC CASTRGSGDYEQYF
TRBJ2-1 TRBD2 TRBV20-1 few TGCAGTGCTAGAATACAGCGGGGGGGCCTCAATGAGCAGTTCTTC CSARIQRGGLNEQFF
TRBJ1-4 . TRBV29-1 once TGCAGCGTCGAAGCAAGGTCGGGGGAAAAACTGTTTTTT CSVEARSGEKLFF
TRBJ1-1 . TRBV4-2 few TGTGCCAGCAGCCACGGACACCCGGGTGAAGCTTTCTTT CASSHGHPGEAFF
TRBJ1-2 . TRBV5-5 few TGTGCCAGCAGCTTAACTGACGAGGGCTACACCTTC CASSLTDEGYTF
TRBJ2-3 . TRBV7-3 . TGTGCCAGCAGCTTTACAGCTAGCACAGATACGCAGTATTTT CASSFTASTDTQYF
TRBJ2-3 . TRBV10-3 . TGTGCCATCAGCCTGACAACTAGCACAGATACGCAGTATTTT CAISLTTSTDTQYF
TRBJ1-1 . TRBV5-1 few TGCGCCAGCAGCCAAGGCTACCAGGCGAGGATGACTGAAGCTTTCTTT CASSQGYQARMTEAFF
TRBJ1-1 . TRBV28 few TGTGCCAGCAGGCAACTCCAGGGTTGGACTGAAGCTTTCTTT CASRQLQGWTEAFF
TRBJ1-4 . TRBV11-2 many TGTGCCAGCAGCCATCCTGGTGAAAAACTGTTTTTT CASSHPGEKLFF
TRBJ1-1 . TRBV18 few TGTGCCAGCGCAAGCCGTTACGCTGAAGCTTTCTTT CASASRYAEAFF
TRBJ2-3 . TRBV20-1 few TGCAGTGCTAGTTCGACTGGAGCAGATACGCAGTATTTT CSASSTGADTQYF
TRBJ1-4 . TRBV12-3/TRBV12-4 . TGTGCCAGCAGTTCTTCCGGACGAAATGAAAAACTGTTTTTT CASSSSGRNEKLFF
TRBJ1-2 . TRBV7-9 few TGTGCCAGCAGCCGGACAGAACAAAGGAGTTACTACACCTTC CASSRTEQRSYYTF
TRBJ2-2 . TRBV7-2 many TGTGCCAGCAGCTTAGTCAGGAACACCGGGGAGCTGTTTTTT CASSLVRNTGELFF
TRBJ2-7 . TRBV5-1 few TGCGCCAGCAGCTTGAGTCAGGGCTACGAGCAGTACTTC CASSLSQGYEQYF
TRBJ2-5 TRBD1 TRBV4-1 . TGCGCCAGCAGCCGCCGGGACAGGGAAGAGACCCAGTACTTC CASSRRDREETQYF
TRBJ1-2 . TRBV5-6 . TGTGCCAGCAGCTTGGATCTCCACTATGGCTACACCTTC CASSLDLHYGYTF
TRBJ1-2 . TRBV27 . TGTGCCAGCAGTCCAGCTGGTTATGGCTACACCTTC CASSPAGYGYTF
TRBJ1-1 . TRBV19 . TGTGCCAGTATGCTGTGGACGGCGACGGGCACTGAAGCTTTCTTT CASMLWTATGTEAFF
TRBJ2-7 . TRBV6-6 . TGTGCCAGCGCCCTCCTTCCATACGAGCAGTACTTC CASALLPYEQYF
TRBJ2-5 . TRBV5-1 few TGCGCCAGCAGTACTGCGGACAGTGAAGAGACCCAGTACTTC CASSTADSEETQYF
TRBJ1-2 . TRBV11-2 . TGTGCCAGCAGCTTACTCTCCAGCGACTACTATAACTATGGCTACACCTTC CASSLLSSDYYNYGYTF
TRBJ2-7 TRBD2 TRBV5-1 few TGCGCCAGCAGCTTGGGGACTAGTCCCTACGAGCAGTACTTC CASSLGTSPYEQYF
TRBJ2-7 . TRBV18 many TGTGCCAGCTCACAGGCTAACTACGAGCAGTACTTC CASSQANYEQYF
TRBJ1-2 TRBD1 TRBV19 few TGTGCCAGTAGCACACGGACAGGGGGGTTCGACTATGGCTACACCTTC CASSTRTGGFDYGYTF
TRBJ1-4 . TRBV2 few TGTGCCAGCAGTGATGGAGGGCTTAAACTGTTTTTT CASSDGGLKLFF
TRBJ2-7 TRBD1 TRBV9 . TGTGCCAGCAGCCCGGGACAGTCCTTGGAGCAGTACTTC CASSPGQSLEQYF
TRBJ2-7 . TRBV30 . TGTGCCTGGAGTGTCGGCGGAAACTCCTACGAGCAGTACTTC CAWSVGGNSYEQYF
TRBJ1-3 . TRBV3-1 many TGTGCCAGCAGCCAAGGGACCCGCTCTGGAAACACCATATATTTT CASSQGTRSGNTIYF
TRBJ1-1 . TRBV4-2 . TGTGCCAGCAGCCAAGGGCCGGCTGAAGCTTTCTTT CASSQGPAEAFF
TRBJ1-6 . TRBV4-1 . TGCGCCAGCAGCCAAGATCTTGGGAGGCGGGTTCCTTCACCCCTCCACTTT CASSQDLGRRVPSPLHF
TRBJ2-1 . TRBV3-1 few TGTGCCAGCAGCCAAGCCCACGGGTATGAGCAGTTCTTC CASSQAHGYEQFF
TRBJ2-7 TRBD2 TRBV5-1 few TGCGCCAGCAGCTTGGCCCGGGGGGGGCCCTACGAGCAGTACTTC CASSLARGGPYEQYF
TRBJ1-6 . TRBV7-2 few TGTGCCAGCAGACCAACGTCGGTCCGGGATTCACCCCTCCACTTT CASRPTSVRDSPLHF
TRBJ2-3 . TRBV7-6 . TGTGCCAGCAGCCCGCCACGGGGAACGACAGATACGCAGTATTTT CASSPPRGTTDTQYF
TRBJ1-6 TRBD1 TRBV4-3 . TGCGCCAGCAGCCAAGGCCGTGGGACAGGGCTTCGTTCACCCCTCCACTTT CASSQGRGTGLRSPLHF
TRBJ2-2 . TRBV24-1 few TGTGCCACCAGTGACGCCTGGTCCGGGGAGCTGTTTTTT CATSDAWSGELFF
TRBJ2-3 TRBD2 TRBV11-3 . TGTGCCAGCAGCTGGACTAGCGGGGGCCAAACTAGCACAGATACGCAGTATTTT CASSWTSGGQTSTDTQYF
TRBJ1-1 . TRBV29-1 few TGCAGCGTTGATGGGGCATCCAATCCCTTCATGAACACTGAAGCTTTCTTT CSVDGASNPFMNTEAFF